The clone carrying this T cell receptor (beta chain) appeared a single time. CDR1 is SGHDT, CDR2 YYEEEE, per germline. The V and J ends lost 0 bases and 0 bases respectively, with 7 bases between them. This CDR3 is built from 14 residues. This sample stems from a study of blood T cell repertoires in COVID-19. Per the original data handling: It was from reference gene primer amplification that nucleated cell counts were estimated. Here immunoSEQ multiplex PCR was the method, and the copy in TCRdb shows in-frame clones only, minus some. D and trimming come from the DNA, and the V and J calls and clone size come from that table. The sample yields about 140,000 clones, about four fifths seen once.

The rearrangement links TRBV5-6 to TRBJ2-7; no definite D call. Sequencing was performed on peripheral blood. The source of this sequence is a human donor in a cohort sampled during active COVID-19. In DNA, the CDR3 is TGTGCCAGCAGCTTGGACAGCTACTCCTACGAGCAGTACTTC. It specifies CASSLDSYSYEQYF.